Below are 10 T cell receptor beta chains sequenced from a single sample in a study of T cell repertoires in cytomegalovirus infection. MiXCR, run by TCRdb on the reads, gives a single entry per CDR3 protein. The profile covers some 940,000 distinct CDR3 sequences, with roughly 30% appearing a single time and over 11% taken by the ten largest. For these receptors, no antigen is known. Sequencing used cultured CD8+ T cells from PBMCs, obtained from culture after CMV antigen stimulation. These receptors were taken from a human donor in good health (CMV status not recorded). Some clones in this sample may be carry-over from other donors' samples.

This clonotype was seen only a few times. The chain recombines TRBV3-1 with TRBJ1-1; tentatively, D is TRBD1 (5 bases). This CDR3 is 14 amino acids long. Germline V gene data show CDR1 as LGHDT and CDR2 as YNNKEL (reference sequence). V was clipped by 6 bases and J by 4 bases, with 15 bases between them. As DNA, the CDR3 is TGTGCCAGCAGTGGCAGGGCGGGGAGCACTGAAGCTTTCTTT. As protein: CASSGRAGSTEAFF. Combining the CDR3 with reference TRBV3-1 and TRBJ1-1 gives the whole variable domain DTAVSQTPKYLVTQMGNDKSIKCEQNLGHDTMYWYKQDSKKFLKIMFSYNNKELIINETVPNRFSPKSPDKAHLNLHINSLELGDSAVYFCASSGRAGSTEAFFGQGTRLTVV.

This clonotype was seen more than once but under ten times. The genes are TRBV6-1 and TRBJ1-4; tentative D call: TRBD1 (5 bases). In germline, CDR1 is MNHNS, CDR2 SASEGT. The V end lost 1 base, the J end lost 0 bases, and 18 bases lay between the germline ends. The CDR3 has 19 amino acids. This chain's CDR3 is CASSEEAEGIVATNEKLFF. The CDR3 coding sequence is TGTGCCAGCAGTGAAGAGGCGGAGGGGATTGTGGCAACTAATGAAAAACTGTTTTTT.

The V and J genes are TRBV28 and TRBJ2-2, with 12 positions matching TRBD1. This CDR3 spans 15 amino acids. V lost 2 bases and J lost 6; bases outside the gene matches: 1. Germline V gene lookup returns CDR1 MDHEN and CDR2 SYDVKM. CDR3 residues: CASSLGTGGPGELFF. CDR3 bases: TGTGCCAGCAGTTTAGGGACAGGGGGCCCCGGGGAGCTGTTTTTT. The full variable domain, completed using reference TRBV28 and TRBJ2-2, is DVKVTQSSRYLVKRTGEKVFLECVQDMDHENMFWYRQDPGLGLRLIYFSYDVKMKEKGDIPEGYSVSREKKERFSLILESASTNQTSMYLCASSLGTGGPGELFFGEGSRLTVL.

CDR3 protein: CASSTPTGSTEAFF. DNA for the CDR3: TGTGCCAGTAGTACCCCGACAGGGTCCACTGAAGCTTTCTTT. The gene calls are TRBV19 and TRBJ1-1, with 7 bases aligning to TRBD1. The CDR3 is made up of 14 amino acids. V trimming: 4 bases; J trimming: 4 bases; junction bases outside the gene matches: 6. Germline values: CDR1 LNHDA, CDR2 SQIVND (reference sequence). Filled out from reference TRBV19 and TRBJ1-1, the complete variable domain reads DGGITQSPKYLFRKEGQNVTLSCEQNLNHDAMYWYRQDPGQGLRLIYYSQIVNDFQKGDIAEGYSVSREKKESFPLTVTSAQKNPTAFYLCASSTPTGSTEAFFGQGTRLTVV.

The CDR3 DNA sequence: TGTGCCAGCAGCCCCTCCTCCTCCTCAGATACGCAGTATTTT. Translated, it gives CASSPSSSSDTQYF. The chain employs TRBV28 and TRBJ2-3; no clear D gene. CDR1 is MDHEN, CDR2 SYDVKM, per germline. This CDR3 is built from 14 residues. Trimming took off 6 bases at V and 4 bases at J, with 14 bases between the two ends.

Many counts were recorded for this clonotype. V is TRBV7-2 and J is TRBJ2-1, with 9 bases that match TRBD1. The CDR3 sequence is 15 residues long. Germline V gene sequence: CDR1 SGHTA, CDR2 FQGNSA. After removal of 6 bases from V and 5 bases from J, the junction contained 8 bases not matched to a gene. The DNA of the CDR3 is TGTGCCAGCAGTCCCCGGAGGACAGGGGACAATGAGCAGTTCTTC. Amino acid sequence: CASSPRRTGDNEQFF.

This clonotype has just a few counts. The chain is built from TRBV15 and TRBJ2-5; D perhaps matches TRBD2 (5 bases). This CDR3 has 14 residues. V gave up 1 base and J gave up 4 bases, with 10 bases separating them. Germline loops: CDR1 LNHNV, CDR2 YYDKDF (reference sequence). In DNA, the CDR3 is TGTGCCACCAGCAGAGGTGAGGGCGCAGAGACCCAGTACTTC. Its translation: CATSRGEGAETQYF. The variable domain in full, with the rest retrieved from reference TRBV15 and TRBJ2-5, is DAMVIQNPRYQVTQFGKPVTLSCSQTLNHNVMYWYQQKSSQAPKLLFHYYDKDFNNEADTPDNFQSRRPNTSFCFLDIRSPGLGDTAMYLCATSRGEGAETQYFGPGTRLLVL.

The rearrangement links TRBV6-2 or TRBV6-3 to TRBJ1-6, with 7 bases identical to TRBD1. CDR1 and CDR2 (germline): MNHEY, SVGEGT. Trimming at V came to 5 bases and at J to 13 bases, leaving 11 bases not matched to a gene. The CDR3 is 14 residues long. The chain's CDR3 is CASSLGTAGRPLHF. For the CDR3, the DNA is TGTGCCAGCAGTCTCGGGACAGCGGGCCGTCCCCTCCACTTT.

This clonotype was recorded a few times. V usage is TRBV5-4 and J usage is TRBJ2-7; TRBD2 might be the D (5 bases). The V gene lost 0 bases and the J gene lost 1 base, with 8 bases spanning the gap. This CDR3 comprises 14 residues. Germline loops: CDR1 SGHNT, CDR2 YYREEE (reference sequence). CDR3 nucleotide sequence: TGTGCCAGCAGCTTGGACTCGGGGTCCTACGAGCAGTACTTC. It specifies CASSLDSGSYEQYF.

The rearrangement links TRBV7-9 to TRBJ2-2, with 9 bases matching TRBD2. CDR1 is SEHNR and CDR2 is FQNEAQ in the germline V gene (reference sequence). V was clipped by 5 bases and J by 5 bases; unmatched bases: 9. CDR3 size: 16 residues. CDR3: CASSVVSGGRTGELFF. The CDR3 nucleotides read TGTGCCAGCAGCGTGGTCAGCGGGGGGCGGACCGGGGAGCTGTTTTTT.